The rows below give T cell receptor beta chains drawn from one sample of a study of T-cell reconstitution after alpha-beta-depleted transplantation in children. TCRdb re-derived calls from the PCR reads in MiXCR, one entry per CDR3 protein. Here the sample spans around 300,000 distinct CDR3 sequences, 6% to 10% being singletons. The sample consisted of peripheral blood, taken 360 days after TCRalphabeta/CD19-depleted stem cell transplant. Receptors were obtained from a female patient aged 2-9 years who had a stem cell transplant for Fanconi anemia, so the T cells may come from the graft donor. The CDR3 runs from the conserved cysteine through the conserved F or W. D genes are given only for firm matches. Clone size is not always given. Where it is, it says once, few, many or a class for expanded clones.

j_gene,abundance,d_gene,v_gene,CDR3nt,CDR3aa
TRBJ2-7,many,NA,TRBV20-1,TGCAGTGAATGGGTTCGCTCGGGCGAGCAGTACTTC,CSEWVRSGEQYF
TRBJ2-3,few,TRBD2,TRBV6-2/TRBV6-3,TGTGCCAGCAGTTCCCACAGTGGGTCTAGCGGAGCCACAGATACGCAGTATTTT,CASSSHSGSSGATDTQYF
TRBJ2-1,many,TRBD1,TRBV5-1,TGCGCCAGCAGTACGACAGGGGAGACCTACAATGAGCAGTTCTTC,CASSTTGETYNEQFF
TRBJ1-1,NA,NA,TRBV6-5,TGTGCCAGCAGTTACTTAAGGGGAGCGAACACTGAAGCTTTCTTT,CASSYLRGANTEAFF
TRBJ1-2,NA,TRBD1,TRBV27,TGTGCCAGCAGTCGGGGGACAGACCCCTATGGCTACACCTTC,CASSRGTDPYGYTF
TRBJ1-1,few,NA,TRBV2,TGTGCCAGCAAGGAGGGAGAGGACACTGAAGCTTTCTTT,CASKEGEDTEAFF
TRBJ2-3,many,NA,TRBV6-2/TRBV6-3,TGTGCCAGCATGCTGTTCGACACGCAGTATTTT,CASMLFDTQYF
TRBJ2-1,few,NA,TRBV11-2,TGTGCCAGCAGCACATTAAGGGGATGGGGGAACTCCTACAATGAGCAGTTCTTC,CASSTLRGWGNSYNEQFF
TRBJ1-6,NA,NA,TRBV12-3/TRBV12-4,TGTGCCAGCAGGTATTCGACTGGGAATTATAATTCACCCCTCCACTTT,CASRYSTGNYNSPLHF
TRBJ2-5,many,NA,TRBV2,TGTGCCAGCGGGCAGGAGGGAGAGACCCAGTACTTC,CASGQEGETQYF
TRBJ2-3,many,NA,TRBV5-6,TGTGCCAGCAGCTTGTTAGGGCCCAACTCTGATACGCAGTATTTT,CASSLLGPNSDTQYF
TRBJ1-1,many,TRBD1,TRBV20-1,TGCAGTGCTTCTGGACAGGGGATTATGAACACTGAAGCTTTCTTT,CSASGQGIMNTEAFF
TRBJ2-4,few,NA,TRBV5-5,TGTGCCAGCAGCTTAATGGAGTCCAAAAACATTCAGTACTTC,CASSLMESKNIQYF
TRBJ2-1,many,NA,TRBV10-2,TGCGCCAGCCAAATGCAGCGGCGATCCTACAATGAGCAGTTCTTC,CASQMQRRSYNEQFF
TRBJ1-6,few,NA,TRBV20-1,TGCAGTGTCGAACAGAGCGTTTCGAATTCACCCCTCCACTTT,CSVEQSVSNSPLHF
TRBJ1-6,many,NA,TRBV15,TGTGCCCCCGGGGAGGGTTCACCCCTCCACTTT,CAPGEGSPLHF
TRBJ2-4,few,NA,TRBV12-3/TRBV12-4,TGTGCCAGCAGTCACCACAGGGAAGCCAAAAACATTCAGTACTTC,CASSHHREAKNIQYF
TRBJ2-7,many,TRBD2,TRBV20-1,TGCAGTGCTAGGAGGACTAGCGGGGGCTACGAGCAGTACTTC,CSARRTSGGYEQYF
TRBJ2-4,many,TRBD1,TRBV20-1,TGCAGTGCTAGAAACCGGGACAGGGAAAAGGGACGCGGCAAAAACATTCAGTACTTC,CSARNRDREKGRGKNIQYF